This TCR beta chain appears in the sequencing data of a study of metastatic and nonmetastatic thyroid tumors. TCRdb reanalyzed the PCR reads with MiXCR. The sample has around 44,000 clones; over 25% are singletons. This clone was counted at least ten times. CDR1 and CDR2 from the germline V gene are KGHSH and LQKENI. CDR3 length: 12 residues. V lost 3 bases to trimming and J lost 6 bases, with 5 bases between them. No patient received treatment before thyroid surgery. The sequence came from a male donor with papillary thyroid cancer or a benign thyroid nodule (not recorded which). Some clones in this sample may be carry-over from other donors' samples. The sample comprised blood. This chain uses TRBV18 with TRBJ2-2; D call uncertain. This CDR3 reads CASSPLSGELFF. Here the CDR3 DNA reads TGTGCCAGCTCACCCCTGTCCGGGGAGCTGTTTTTT.